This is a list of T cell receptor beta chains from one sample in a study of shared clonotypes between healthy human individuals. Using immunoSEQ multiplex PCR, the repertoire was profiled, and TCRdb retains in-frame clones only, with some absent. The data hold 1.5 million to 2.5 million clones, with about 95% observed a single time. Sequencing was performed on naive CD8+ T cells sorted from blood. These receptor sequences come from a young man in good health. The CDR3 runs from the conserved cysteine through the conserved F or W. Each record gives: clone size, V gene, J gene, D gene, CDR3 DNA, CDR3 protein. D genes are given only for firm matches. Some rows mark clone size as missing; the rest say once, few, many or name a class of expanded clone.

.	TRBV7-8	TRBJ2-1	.	TGTGCCAGCAGCTTGCCTGAAGGGGACCACGGGGTGGAGTTCTTC	CASSLPEGDHGVEFF
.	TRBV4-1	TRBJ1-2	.	TGCGCCAGCAGCCCACGCTACAGGGATTACTATGGCTACACCTTC	CASSPRYRDYYGYTF
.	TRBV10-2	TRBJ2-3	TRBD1	TGCGCCAGCAGCGGGACAGGGGGTTCGGCAGATACGCAGTATTTT	CASSGTGGSADTQYF
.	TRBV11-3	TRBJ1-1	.	TGTGCCAGCAGCCCGGGCCACACAATTTGGAGTGAAGCTTTCTTT	CASSPGHTIWSEAFF
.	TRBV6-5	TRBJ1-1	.	TGTGCCAGCAGTCTCGACAGAATCATGAACACTGAAGCTTTCTTT	CASSLDRIMNTEAFF
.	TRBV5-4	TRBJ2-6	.	TGTGCCAGCAGTTCGTCTGAGGCCAACGTCCTGACTTTC	CASSSSEANVLTF
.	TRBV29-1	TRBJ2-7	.	TGCAGCGTTGCCAGGGATTACGAGCAGTACTTC	CSVARDYEQYF
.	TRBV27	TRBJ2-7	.	TGTGCCAGCAGTTTATGGCTGGGAGTTGCGTACGAGCAGTACTTC	CASSLWLGVAYEQYF
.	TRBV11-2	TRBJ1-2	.	TGTGCCAGCAGCTTAGGTCGGGAGACAGTCTATGGCTACACCTTC	CASSLGRETVYGYTF
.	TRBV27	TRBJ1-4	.	TGTGCCAGCAGTCCCGGCAGGATTTGGGACGACCGTAATGAAAAACTGTTTTTT	CASSPGRIWDDRNEKLFF
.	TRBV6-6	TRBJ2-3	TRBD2	TGTGCCAGCAGCTCCTCGACTAGCGTTGGGTGGCATACGCAGTATTTT	CASSSSTSVGWHTQYF
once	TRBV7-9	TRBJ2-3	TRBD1	TGTGCCAGCAGCCCGACCCTACAGGGGGCGCGGACAGATACGCAGTATTTT	CASSPTLQGARTDTQYF
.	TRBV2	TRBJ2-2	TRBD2	TGTGCCAGCAGTGAATTCGGACTAGCAGAGACCGGGGAGCTGTTTTTT	CASSEFGLAETGELFF
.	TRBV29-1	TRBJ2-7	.	TGCAGCGTTTCTTCAGTCTTCTACGAGCAGTACTTC	CSVSSVFYEQYF
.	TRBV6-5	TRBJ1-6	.	TGTGCCAGCAGACATTCAGCAGCGGGATCACCCCTCCACTTT	CASRHSAAGSPLHF
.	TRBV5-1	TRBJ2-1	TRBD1	TGCGCCAGCAGCTCGCGTGGGGACAGGGGGTATGATGAGCAGTTCTTC	CASSSRGDRGYDEQFF
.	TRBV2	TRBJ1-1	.	TGTGCCAGCAGGGTGCGATCGGAGGGCCTCATGAACACTGAAGCTTTCTTT	CASRVRSEGLMNTEAFF
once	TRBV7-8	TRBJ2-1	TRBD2	TGTGCCAGCAGCTTAAAGTCGATGCGGGAGGCTGCTCTCGATGAGCAGTTCTTC	CASSLKSMREAALDEQFF
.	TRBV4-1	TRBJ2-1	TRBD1	TGCGCCAGCAGCTGGGGACAGGACTTTATCAATGAGCAGTTCTTC	CASSWGQDFINEQFF
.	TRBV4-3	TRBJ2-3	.	TGCGCCAGCAGCCAAGAGGGAGTATTCACAGATACGCAGTATTTT	CASSQEGVFTDTQYF
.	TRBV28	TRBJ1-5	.	TGTGCCAGCAGTTTGGGGCCGAGCAATCAGCCCCAGCATTTT	CASSLGPSNQPQHF
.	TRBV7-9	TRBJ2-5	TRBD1	TGTGCCAGCAGCTCCTGGACAGGGAAAGAGACCCAGTACTTC	CASSSWTGKETQYF
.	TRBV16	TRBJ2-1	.	TGTGCCAGCAGCCAATCCGGGAATTACAATGAGCAGTTCTTC	CASSQSGNYNEQFF
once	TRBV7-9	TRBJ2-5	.	TGTGCCAGCAGCCTCCCGGCCCACGAGACCCAGTACTTC	CASSLPAHETQYF
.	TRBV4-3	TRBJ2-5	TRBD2	TGCGCCAGCAGCCAAGAATGGGGGGGTTGGATTCAAGAGACCCAGTACTTC	CASSQEWGGWIQETQYF
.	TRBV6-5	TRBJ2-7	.	TGTGCCAGCAGTTACACCCCGGCAGCCTACGAGCAGTACTTC	CASSYTPAAYEQYF
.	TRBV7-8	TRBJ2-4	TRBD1	TGTGCCAGCAGCTTGACAGGGGGCCCGAAAAACATTCAGTACTTC	CASSLTGGPKNIQYF
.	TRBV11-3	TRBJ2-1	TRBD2	TGTGCCAGCAGCTACACGGGACTAGCGGGAGATGAGCAGTTCTTC	CASSYTGLAGDEQFF
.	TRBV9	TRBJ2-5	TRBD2	TGTGCCAGCAGCCTAGCGGGAGCCCAAGAGACCCAGTACTTC	CASSLAGAQETQYF
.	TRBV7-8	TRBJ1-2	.	TGTGCCAGCAGCCATTCAACAGGGAGAGAGAATGGCTACACCTTC	CASSHSTGRENGYTF
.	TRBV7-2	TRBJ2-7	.	TGTGCCAGCAGCTTAAGACCGAACTACGAGCAGTACTTC	CASSLRPNYEQYF
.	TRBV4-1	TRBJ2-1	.	TGCGCCAGCAGCCAAGGACCAGGAGAGCAGTTCTTC	CASSQGPGEQFF